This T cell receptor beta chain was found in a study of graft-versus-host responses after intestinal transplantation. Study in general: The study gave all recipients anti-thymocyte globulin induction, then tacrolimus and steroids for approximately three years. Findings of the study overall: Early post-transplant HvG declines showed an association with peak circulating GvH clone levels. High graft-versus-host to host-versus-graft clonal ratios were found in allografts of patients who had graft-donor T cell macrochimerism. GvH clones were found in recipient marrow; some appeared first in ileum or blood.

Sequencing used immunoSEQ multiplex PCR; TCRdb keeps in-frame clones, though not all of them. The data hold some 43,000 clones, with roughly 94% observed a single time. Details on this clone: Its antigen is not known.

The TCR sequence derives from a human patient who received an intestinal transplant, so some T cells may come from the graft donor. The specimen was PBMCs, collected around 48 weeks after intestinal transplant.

The CDR3 DNA is TGTGCCAGCAGTCTAGAGGCGTCAGGAGGGGAAAAACTGTTTTTT. Translated, it gives CASSLEASGGEKLFF. The J gene is TRBJ1-4, the V gene TRBV7-6; unclear D gene. V lost 6 bases and J 8 bases, leaving 19 bases between the germline ends. CDR3 length: 15 residues. Per germline, CDR1 SGHVS and CDR2 FNYEAQ.